Presented here are 9 T cell receptor beta chains from one specimen sequenced in a study of beta chain features in type 1 diabetes. Their specific antigens are unknown. The whole isolated RNA underwent reverse transcription, so sequencing captured expressed TCRB transcripts. Repertoires were generated with immunoSEQ multiplex PCR, while TCRdb's copy carries only in-frame clones and drops some. The table lists 500,000 to 850,000 clones, around an eighth of them singletons. General study points: Shortening of TCRB CDR3s, moderate but significant, appeared in all four CD4+ subsets of Type 1 diabetes patients.

Material: naive CD4+ T cells from blood. These receptors originate from a man aged 18 to 35 with type 1 diabetes.

This sequence joins TRBV30 and TRBJ1-4; TRBD1 is a possible D gene (6 bases). V shed 1 base and J shed 3 bases, with 9 bases lying between them. CDR3 length: 14 amino acids. Looked up from germline, CDR1 is GTSNPN and CDR2 is SVGIG (reference sequence). The CDR3 here is CAWSAPGANEKLFF. CDR3 in DNA: TGTGCCTGGAGTGCCCCAGGGGCTAATGAAAAACTGTTTTTT.

The chain carries TRBV6-5 and TRBJ2-7, with D possibly matching TRBD1 (6 bases). Per the germline V gene, CDR1 is MNHEY and CDR2 is SVGAGI. The CDR3 has 13 residues. V was clipped by 2 bases and J by 4 bases, with 9 bases between them. DNA of the CDR3: TGTGCCAGCAGTTACCTACAGGGTTACGAGCAGTACTTC. Translating gives CASSYLQGYEQYF.

This clone was seen a handful of times. The rearrangement links TRBV7-2 to TRBJ1-2; 9 positions match TRBD1. Germline CDR1 and CDR2: SGHTA and FQGNSA. J gave up 4 bases and V 5 bases, and 8 bases lay outside the gene matches. This CDR3 comprises 15 residues. This chain's CDR3 is CASSTWTGATYGYTF. The CDR3 bases are TGTGCCAGCAGCACATGGACAGGGGCGACCTATGGCTACACCTTC. Drawing the rest from reference TRBV7-2 and TRBJ1-2, the complete variable domain is GAGVSQSPSNKVTEKGKDVELRCDPISGHTALYWYRQSLGQGLEFLIYFQGNSAPDKSGLPSDRFSAERTGGSVSTLTIQRTQQEDSAVYLCASSTWTGATYGYTFGSGTRLTVV.

The rearrangement uses TRBV9 and TRBJ2-3; no firm D call. CDR1 and CDR2 (germline): SGDLS, YYNGEE. Trimming cost V 3 bases and J 0 bases, with 11 bases left between them. CDR3 length equals 15 residues. The CDR3 DNA reads as TGTGCCAGCAGCGCCCGAGGCTACAGCACAGATACGCAGTATTTT. It specifies CASSARGYSTDTQYF.

This clone came up a few times. The chain recombines TRBV29-1 with TRBJ2-3; D gene ambiguous. Trimming left V 2 bases short and J 0 bases short, with 6 bases between. The CDR3 sequence is 13 residues long. Germline V gene data show CDR1 as SQVTM and CDR2 as ANQGSEA. Here the CDR3 reads CSVEYGSTDTQYF. The CDR3 DNA follows: TGCAGCGTTGAATACGGGAGCACAGATACGCAGTATTTT.

The rearrangement links TRBV4-3 to TRBJ2-3; D remains unclear. Germline V gene lookup returns CDR1 LGHNA and CDR2 YSLEER. This CDR3 has 13 amino acids. Between the trimmed V and J ends, which lost 0 bases and 8 bases, there was a span of 9 bases. For the CDR3, the DNA is TGCGCCAGCAGCCAAGATCGGGCTCTTACGCAGTATTTT. Its translation: CASSQDRALTQYF.

The chain recombines TRBV18 with TRBJ2-5, with 7 positions matching TRBD2. The CDR3 extends over 14 amino acids. The V segment lost 2 bases and the J segment 4 bases; nucleotides outside the gene matches: 4. Germline CDR1 and CDR2: KGHSH and LQKENI. The DNA of the CDR3 is TGTGCCAGCTCACCAATTTCGGGAGGAGAGACCCAGTACTTC. This translates into CASSPISGGETQYF.

The gene calls are TRBV29-1 and TRBJ2-7; D ambiguous. CDR3 length: 15 amino acids. V was cut by 4 bases and J by 1 base, with 17 bases left in between. The V gene's germline CDR1 is SQVTM and CDR2 ANQGSEA. CDR3 nucleotide sequence: TGCAGCGTTGCCCCTTGGGTCGGAACGTCCTACGAGCAGTACTTC. It translates to CSVAPWVGTSYEQYF.

There are a few counts of this clone. The V call is TRBV15, the J call TRBJ2-3, with 7 bases identical to TRBD1. The CDR3 runs to 13 residues. J lost 3 bases, V lost 4 bases, and 1 base had no gene match. Germline CDR1 is LNHNV and CDR2 is YYDKDF (reference sequence). As DNA, the CDR3 is TGTGCCACCAGCAACAGGGGAACAGATACGCAGTATTTT. As protein: CATSNRGTDTQYF.